This T cell receptor beta chain was found in a study of beta chain features in type 1 diabetes (dated by TCRdb to the late 2010s). Notes on the research overall: Mean age, gender distribution, total cell number and subset yield were not different between patients and healthy donors. The study compared the TCRB repertoires of sorted circulating CD4+ T cell subsets in recently diagnosed type 1 diabetes patients with those in matched healthy donors. Whereas all 30 or so donors provided naive and central memory subsets, regulatory and stem cell-like memory subsets were isolated from just 8 patients and roughly eight healthy donors. A total of 107,917,701 sorted cells were examined across all samples, and the number of cells per subset was strongly correlated with RNA yield.

This clone was picked up a small number of times. It lacks a known antigen. No base qualities exist here, and no much larger clone lies one base off it. The entire amount of isolated RNA was reverse transcribed using the High Capacity cDNA Reverse Transcription Kit, so the sequenced TCRB transcripts were expressed ones. Deep immunoSEQ sequencing was performed on naive, central memory and regulatory T cell samples, with an average of about 4 million total reads per sample. After sorted cells were lysed in RLT buffer, RNA was extracted with DNase-treated RNeasy Micro or Mini kits, with the choice depending on cell number. To prevent cross-contamination, every cell subset was processed on its own, while patient and healthy donor samples were processed together. The immunoSEQ multiplex PCR was used to amplify TCRB sequences from cDNA, generating 87-bp fragments that spanned the CDR3 region. Amplicons were sequenced on the Illumina HiSeq platform. The study's processing was this. PCR bias was computationally corrected using synthetic template baselines, reads within Hamming distance 2 were collapsed, and singletons that could not be merged were discarded. By aligning reads against IMGT, V, D and J genes, CDR3 length, and insertions or deletions at six rearrangement sites were assigned. Within each subset, clonotype counts were normalized to sorted cell number, after which true diversity and Gini coefficients were computed with the tcR R package. The overlap coefficient, calculated on TCRB nucleotide sequences, was used to measure repertoire sharing. As a proxy for the pre-selection repertoire, out-of-frame TCRB sequences from naive cells were analyzed. TCRdb limited this immuneACCESS table to in-frame rearrangements with V and J called. A share of clones is missing; checked studies link under half to unresolved V genes, and the rest is unexplained. That table supplies the V and J calls and clone size; D and trimming were determined from the DNA. Here the sample has around 340,000 clones; around a fifth occur a single time. The ten largest clonotypes hold roughly 0.045% of the sample.

General study outcomes and caveats: Naive, central memory and regulatory TCRB repertoires appeared more similar among patients than among healthy donors. Shorter templates might have been favored by PCR, but patient and control samples were amplified and corrected together, so both groups would have been affected equally by any skew. Because cDNA rather than genomic DNA was sequenced, highly expressing activated cells could have been over-represented, although no difference in activation and CD3 levels was found between groups. At VDJ recombination sites, type 1 diabetes patients had fewer insertions and more deleted nucleotides, which implies abnormalities in thymic rearrangement. Because small numbers of individuals were included in the HLA sub-analyses, any influence of HLA type on TCRB rearrangement was left unresolved. Type 1 diabetes patients showed a moderate but significant shortening of TCRB CDR3 length in all four CD4+ subsets.

A single peripheral blood draw of 95 to 150 mL on average was collected from each donor into heparinised tubes. Using a panel that included CD45RO, CCR7, CD25, CD127, CD95 and CD27, naive, central memory, regulatory and stem cell-like memory CD4+ T cells were sorted on a BD FACSAria II. Purity was above 98% for every sorted population. Right away, PBMCs were isolated by Lymphoprep density gradient centrifugation and were stained directly, with no culture step. So that batch effects would be minimized, each experiment stained and sorted samples in pairs, pairing one healthy donor with one patient. Sequencing was done on a sample of naive CD4+ T cells from blood. Taken with the paper, the label for cell subset or site translates to: true naive CD4+ T cells. The sequence was obtained from a woman younger than 30 in good health.

The CDR3 reads as follows: CAWSANPGNTIYF. The DNA sequence is given as TGTGCCTGGAGTGCCAATCCTGGAAACACCATATATTTT. The V and J segments used are TRBV30 and TRBJ1-3; no D segment can be confidently identified. The germline V gene (reference sequence) sets CDR1 to GTSNPN and CDR2 to SVGIG. Cut back by 1 base and 2 bases, the V and J ends lie 6 bases apart. The CDR3 covers 13 residues, taking in both the cysteine and the phenylalanine. Just CDR3 DNA is preserved here, 39 bases in frame from base 1.